Sequencing of this TCR beta chain was carried out in a study of shared clonotypes between healthy human individuals. Overall study findings and caveats: When naive CD4 clonotypes were compared across a few donors, about 5% were shared.

Trimming stripped 4 bases from V and 0 bases from J, with 7 bases between. The CDR3 is made up of 14 amino acids. Germline lookup yields CDR1 MGHRA and CDR2 YSYEKL. It was across several immunoSEQ plates that each subset's genomic DNA was evenly split. Only in-frame clones appear in the TCRdb table, and some are missing; sequencing was by immunoSEQ multiplex PCR. The sample shows under 150,000 clones, about 70% of them seen only once. With respect to this clone: Its antigen is currently unknown.

Only Caucasian adults living in Nashville, Tennessee made up the donor group. The receptor was isolated from a woman under 40 in good health. V and J are TRBV4-1 and TRBJ1-3; D unresolved. The sample taken for sequencing was memory CD8+ T cells sorted from blood. Subset here: CD45RO+ cells pooled with CCR7-negative TemRA cells. As DNA, the CDR3 is TGCGCCAGCAGCCCTAGCCTCTCTGGAAACACCATATATTTT. Translation: CASSPSLSGNTIYF.